These 2 T cell receptor beta chains share one sample of origin, sequenced in a study of T cell responses to AZD1222 COVID-19 vaccine. This table comes from immunoSEQ multiplex PCR, and its TCRdb copy is limited to in-frame clones, with some not included. This table has about 140,000 clones, roughly 92% appearing once. This specimen was peripheral blood, taken on day 0 of AZD1222 vaccination. Receptors were obtained from an adult in good health.

This clone was recorded only once. The chain uses TRBV7-9 and TRBJ2-7, with TRBD2 matching 9 bases. The trim removed 6 bases at V and 2 bases at J, leaving 5 bases unmatched. CDR3 size: 14 residues. Per germline, CDR1 SEHNR and CDR2 FQNEAQ (reference sequence). CDR3 coding DNA: TGTGCCAGCAGTCTATTAGCGGGGGCCTACGAGCAGTACTTC. This sequence encodes CASSLLAGAYEQYF.

J is TRBJ2-7 and V is TRBV28; D might be TRBD2 (6 bases). The germline V gene has CDR1 MDHEN and CDR2 SYDVKM. V was clipped by 10 bases and J by 4 bases, with 20 bases between them. The CDR3 consists of 14 residues. The CDR3 loop is CATSRGSGGYEQYF. In nucleotides, the CDR3 is TGTGCCACCAGCCGGGGGTCAGGCGGGTACGAGCAGTACTTC.